This TCR beta chain was retrieved from a study of blood T cells in healthy people across ages. Isolation of PBMCs gave at least 7 million cells per sample. With a J-beta primer mix and a sample-barcoded 5' primer, a second PCR ran roughly 6 to 11 cycles. From the 5' RACE reads, TCRdb called clonotypes with MiXCR, one entry per CDR3 protein. The data show around 790,000 distinct CDR3 sequences, with 44% seen just once and approximately 19% held by the top ten. CDR3 length equals 16 residues. Germline V lookup: CDR1 LGHNA, CDR2 YNFKEQ. Trimming took off 5 bases at V and 0 bases at J, with 14 bases between the two ends. General study points: It was not known whether donors were CMV positive (a possible confounder of expanded clonotype changes). As age increased, TCR beta diversity per million T cells fell in a roughly linear fashion.

Of note for this clonotype: What it recognizes is unknown.

The source material was blood. The sequence was collected from a man aged 55-75 years in good health. This chain connects TRBV4-2 to TRBJ2-1; perhaps TRBD2 as D (6 bases). The CDR3 here is CASSKRDLSSYNEQFF. CDR3 nucleotides: TGTGCCAGCAGCAAACGGGACTTGAGCTCCTACAATGAGCAGTTCTTC.